This T cell receptor (beta chain) comes out of a study of cytomegalovirus exposure and HLA in healthy donors. The overall study: The Caucasian-associated ancestry cluster contained around four fifths of the approximately 400 genotyped donors. Study results and caveats: Exclusion applied to some V segments, including TRBV6-2 and TRBV6-3, as they were indistinguishable.

The V end was cut by 2 bases, the J end by 5 bases, with 9 bases between. This CDR3 is built from 13 residues. Germline values: CDR1 MNHEY, CDR2 SVGAGI. Use of 60 Vbeta and 13 Jbeta primers characterized the PCR. Sequencing used immunoSEQ multiplex PCR; TCRdb keeps in-frame clones, though not all of them. Of 100,000 to 150,000 clones detected, about 78% appear once; the ten largest clones hold approximately 1.2%. These donors, healthy bone marrow donors, were studied. With regard to this clone: Its antigen remains unknown.

The source material was PBMCs. The sequence came from a female donor in good health and CMV-seronegative. V is TRBV6-5 and J is TRBJ2-5; the D gene is possibly TRBD1 (7 bases). CDR3 region: CASSYQGGETQYF. The CDR3 nucleotides are TGTGCCAGCAGTTACCAGGGGGGTGAGACCCAGTACTTC.